This TCR beta chain was captured in a study of cytomegalovirus exposure and HLA in healthy donors. In the study overall: About four fifths of more than 300 genotyped donors fell in the Caucasian-associated ancestry cluster.

Looked up from germline, CDR1 is KGHSH and CDR2 is LQKENI. This CDR3 is built from 16 residues. Trimming removed 6 bases from V and 6 bases from J; junction bases left unmatched: 15. Points on this clone: Antigen specificity is unknown.

Overall study results and limits: In an earlier analysis, about 87% or about 30%: the productive usage of most TCR beta V segments. Certain sequence variants were highly shared and formed a cluster, and this cluster was likely a sequencing artifact.

The PCR was carried out with 60 Vbeta primers and 13 Jbeta primers. Authors' analysis steps: Approximately 11 million of the about 80 million unique TCR beta chains counted in a later analysis were shared. The table came from immunoSEQ multiplex PCR; TCRdb's copy has only in-frame clones and leaves some out. The V and J calls and clone size are taken from that table; D and trimming were inferred from the DNA. The data contain 25,000 to 35,000 clones, roughly 44% of them singletons. The TCR originated in a woman aged 45-65 years in good health and CMV-seronegative. This chain links TRBV18 with TRBJ2-3; 7 nucleotides align to TRBD2. What was sequenced was PBMCs. The CDR3 loop is CASSREGTPSRDTQYF. Here the CDR3 DNA reads TGTGCCAGCTCGAGGGAGGGGACTCCCAGCCGTGATACGCAGTATTTT.